These 7 T cell receptor beta chains were all obtained from the same sample, sequenced in a study of human T cells and chemical hapten exposure. Time point given: patch test 1, 2 weeks after DPC sensitization. As for treatment: therapeutic diphenylcyclopropenone sensitization with weekly scalp DPC. TCRdb reprocessed the RACE reads with MiXCR, giving one entry per CDR3 protein. Of 150,000 to 200,000 distinct CDR3 sequences listed, roughly 15% are singletons. Sequencing was performed on whole blood, taken in connection with sensitization to the hapten diphenylcyclopropenone (DPC). The receptors derive from a woman aged 25 to 39 with alopecia areata. Some clones in this sample may be carry-over from other donors' samples.

This clonotype was observed many times. The conserved final phenylalanine or tryptophan is absent from the CDR3, which likely points to a read error. Because the CDR3's place on the DNA is in doubt, the DNA is left out and the CDR3 is given as listed by TCRdb. This chain uses TRBV12-3 or TRBV12-4 with TRBJ2-1; the table's D call, TRBD1, was not checked against the DNA. The CDR3 is 12 residues long, counting both termini. CDR3 region: CASSFGATGPLL.

This clonotype appeared a few times. The CDR3 coding sequence is TGTGCCAGCAGCTTAGGCAGCGGGAGCACAGATACGCAGTATTTT. The encoded protein is CASSLGSGSTDTQYF. The chain uses TRBV7-8 and TRBJ2-3; D is perhaps TRBD2 (6 bases). The germline V gene has CDR1 SGHVS and CDR2 FQNEAQ. CDR3 length: 15 amino acids. Between the trimmed V and J ends, which lost 1 base and 0 bases, there was a span of 8 bases.

This clonotype was observed many times. V usage is TRBV5-1 and J usage is TRBJ1-2; D is unresolved. In germline, CDR1 is SGHRS, CDR2 YFSETQ. The CDR3 loop spans 13 amino acids. V lost 0 bases and J 8 bases, leaving 11 bases between the germline ends. The CDR3 reads CASSLGTVEGYTF. CDR3 bases: TGCGCCAGCAGCTTGGGAACGGTGGAGGGCTACACCTTC. The whole variable domain, filled in from reference TRBV5-1 and TRBJ1-2, reads KAGVTQTPRYLIKTRGQQVTLSCSPISGHRSVSWYQQTPGQGLQFLFEYFSETQRNKGNFPGRFSGRQFSNSRSEMNVSTLELGDSALYLCASSLGTVEGYTFGSGTRLTVV.

This clonotype was picked up many times. This chain links TRBV5-1 with TRBJ1-2; D call uncertain. The CDR3 covers 15 residues. CDR1 is SGHRS, CDR2 YFSETQ, per germline. The germline V and J ends were trimmed by 0 bases and 5 bases, with 14 bases remaining between them. In DNA, the CDR3 is TGCGCCAGCAGCTTGGAGGGAGGTGCGCGGTATGGCTACACCTTC. It translates to CASSLEGGARYGYTF. Based on the CDR3 plus reference TRBV5-1 and TRBJ1-2, the full variable domain is KAGVTQTPRYLIKTRGQQVTLSCSPISGHRSVSWYQQTPGQGLQFLFEYFSETQRNKGNFPGRFSGRQFSNSRSEMNVSTLELGDSALYLCASSLEGGARYGYTFGSGTRLTVV.

This clonotype was seen at least ten times. The chain employs TRBV5-1 and TRBJ2-5; D is unresolved. This CDR3 has 12 amino acids. The germline gives CDR1 SGHRS, CDR2 YFSETQ. Trimming pared 3 bases from V and 5 bases from J, leaving 8 bases between. CDR3 sequence reads: CASSSPKETQYF. CDR3 nucleotide sequence: TGCGCCAGCAGCTCCCCCAAGGAGACCCAGTACTTC.

A few counts support this clonotype. The V gene is TRBV19, the J gene TRBJ1-5; TRBD1 matches at 8 bases. Germline V CDR1 and CDR2: LNHDA, SQIVND (reference sequence). V gave up 3 bases and J gave up 6 bases; unmatched junction bases: 7. This CDR3 spans 15 amino acids. CDR3 protein: CASSIQGAFAQPQHF. In DNA form, the CDR3 reads TGTGCCAGTAGTATCCAGGGGGCGTTCGCTCAGCCCCAGCATTTT.

This clonotype has just a few counts. The rearrangement uses TRBV6-1 and TRBJ1-6; D uncertain. This CDR3 is 12 amino acids long. Per germline, CDR1 MNHNS and CDR2 SASEGT. V lost 7 bases and J lost 7, with 8 bases in between. CDR3 DNA: TGTGCCAGCAATCACATGAATTCACCCCTCCACTTT. It translates to CASNHMNSPLHF.